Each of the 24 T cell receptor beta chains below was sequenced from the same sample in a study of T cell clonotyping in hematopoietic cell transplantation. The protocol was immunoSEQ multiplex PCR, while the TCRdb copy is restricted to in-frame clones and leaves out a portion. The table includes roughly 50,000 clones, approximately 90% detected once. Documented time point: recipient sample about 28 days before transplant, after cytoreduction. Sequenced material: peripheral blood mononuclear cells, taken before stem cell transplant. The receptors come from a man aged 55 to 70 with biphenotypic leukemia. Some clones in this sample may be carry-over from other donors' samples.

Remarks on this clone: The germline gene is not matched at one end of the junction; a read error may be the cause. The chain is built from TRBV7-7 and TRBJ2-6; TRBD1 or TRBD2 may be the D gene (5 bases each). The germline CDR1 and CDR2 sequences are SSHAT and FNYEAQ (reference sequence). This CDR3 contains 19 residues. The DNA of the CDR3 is TGTGCTAGCAGCCCCCCCCAGAGGGGTTTAGACTCTGGGGCCAACGTCCTGACTTTC. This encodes CASSPPQRGLDSGANVLTF.

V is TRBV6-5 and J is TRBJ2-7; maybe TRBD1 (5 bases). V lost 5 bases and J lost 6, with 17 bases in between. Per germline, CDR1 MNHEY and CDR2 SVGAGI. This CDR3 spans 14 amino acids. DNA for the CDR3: TGTGCCAGCAGTCGACTGTCTTTAAGGGGCGAGCAGTACTTC. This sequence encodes CASSRLSLRGEQYF.

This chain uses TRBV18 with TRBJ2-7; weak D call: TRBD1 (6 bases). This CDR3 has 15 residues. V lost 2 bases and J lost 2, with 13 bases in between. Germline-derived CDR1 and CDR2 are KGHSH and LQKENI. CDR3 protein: CASSPTAGATYEQYF. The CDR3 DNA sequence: TGTGCCAGCTCACCAACTGCAGGGGCCACCTACGAGCAGTACTTC.

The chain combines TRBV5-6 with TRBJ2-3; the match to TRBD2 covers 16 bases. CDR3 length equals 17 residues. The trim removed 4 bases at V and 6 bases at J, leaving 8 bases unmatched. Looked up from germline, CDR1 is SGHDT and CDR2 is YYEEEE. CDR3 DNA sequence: TGTGCCAGCAGCGTCACGGGGACTAGCGGGAGGGAGGATACGCAGTATTTT. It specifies CASSVTGTSGREDTQYF.

This CDR3 reads CASSSSAYGYTF. Here the CDR3 DNA reads TGTGCCAGCAGCTCCTCGGCCTATGGCTACACCTTC. This chain joins TRBV7-9 and TRBJ1-2; no reliable D call. In germline, CDR1 is SEHNR, CDR2 FQNEAQ (reference sequence). Trimming took off 4 bases at V and 4 bases at J, with 7 bases between the two ends. CDR3 size: 12 residues.

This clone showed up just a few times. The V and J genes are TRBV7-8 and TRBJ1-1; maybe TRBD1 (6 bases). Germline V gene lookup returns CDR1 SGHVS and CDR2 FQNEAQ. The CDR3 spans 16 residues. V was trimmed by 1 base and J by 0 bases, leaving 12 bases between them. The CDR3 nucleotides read TGTGCCAGCAGCTTAGTTACAAGGGGGGTGAACACTGAAGCTTTCTTT. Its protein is CASSLVTRGVNTEAFF.

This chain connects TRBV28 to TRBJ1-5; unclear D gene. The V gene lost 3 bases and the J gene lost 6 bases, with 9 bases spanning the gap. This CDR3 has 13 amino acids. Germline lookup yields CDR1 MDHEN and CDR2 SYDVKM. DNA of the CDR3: TGTGCCAGCAGTTTGAGTAGGGTTCAGCCCCAGCATTTT. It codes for CASSLSRVQPQHF. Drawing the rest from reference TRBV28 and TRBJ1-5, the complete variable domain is DVKVTQSSRYLVKRTGEKVFLECVQDMDHENMFWYRQDPGLGLRLIYFSYDVKMKEKGDIPEGYSVSREKKERFSLILESASTNQTSMYLCASSLSRVQPQHFGDGTRLSIL.

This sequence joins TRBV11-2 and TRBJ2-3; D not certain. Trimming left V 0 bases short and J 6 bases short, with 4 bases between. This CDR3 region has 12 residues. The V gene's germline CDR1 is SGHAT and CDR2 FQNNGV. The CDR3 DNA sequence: TGTGCCAGCAGCTTAGATCGGGATACGCAGTATTTT. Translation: CASSLDRDTQYF.

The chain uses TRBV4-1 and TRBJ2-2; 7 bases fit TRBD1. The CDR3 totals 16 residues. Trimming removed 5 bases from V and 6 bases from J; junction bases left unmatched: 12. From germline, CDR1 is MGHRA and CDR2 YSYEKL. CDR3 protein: CASSSQTGMEAGELFF. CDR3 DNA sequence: TGCGCCAGCAGCTCCCAGACAGGGATGGAGGCCGGGGAGCTGTTTTTT.

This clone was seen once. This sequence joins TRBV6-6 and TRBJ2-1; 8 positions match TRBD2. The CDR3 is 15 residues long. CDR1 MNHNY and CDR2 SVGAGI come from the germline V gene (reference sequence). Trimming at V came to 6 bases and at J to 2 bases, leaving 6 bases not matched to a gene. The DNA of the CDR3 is TGTGCCAGCAGAGCGGGAGACACCCCCTACAATGAGCAGTTCTTC. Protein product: CASRAGDTPYNEQFF.

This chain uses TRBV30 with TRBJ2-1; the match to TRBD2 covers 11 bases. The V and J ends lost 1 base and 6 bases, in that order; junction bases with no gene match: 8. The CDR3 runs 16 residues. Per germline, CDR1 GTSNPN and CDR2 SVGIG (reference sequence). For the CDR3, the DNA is TGTGCCTGGAGTGGGACCGGGACTAGCGGACCCAATGAGCAGTTCTTC. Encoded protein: CAWSGTGTSGPNEQFF.

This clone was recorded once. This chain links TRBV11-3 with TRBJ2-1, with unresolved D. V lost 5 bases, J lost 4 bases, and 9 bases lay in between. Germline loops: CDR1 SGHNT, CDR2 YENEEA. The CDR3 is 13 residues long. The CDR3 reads CASSINSYNEQFF. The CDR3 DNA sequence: TGTGCCAGCAGCATAAATAGTTACAATGAGCAGTTCTTC.

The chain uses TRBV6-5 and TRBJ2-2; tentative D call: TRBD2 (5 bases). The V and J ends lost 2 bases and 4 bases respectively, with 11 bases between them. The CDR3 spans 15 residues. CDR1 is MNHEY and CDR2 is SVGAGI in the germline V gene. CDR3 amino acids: CASSYGSRVTGELFF. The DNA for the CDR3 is TGTGCCAGCAGTTACGGGTCGCGGGTCACCGGGGAGCTGTTTTTT.

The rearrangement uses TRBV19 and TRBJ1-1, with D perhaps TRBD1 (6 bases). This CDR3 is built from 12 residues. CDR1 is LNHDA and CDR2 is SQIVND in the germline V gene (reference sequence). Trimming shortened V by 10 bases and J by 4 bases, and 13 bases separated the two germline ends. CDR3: CATPRGFTEAFF. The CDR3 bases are TGTGCCACTCCCAGGGGCTTCACTGAAGCTTTCTTT.

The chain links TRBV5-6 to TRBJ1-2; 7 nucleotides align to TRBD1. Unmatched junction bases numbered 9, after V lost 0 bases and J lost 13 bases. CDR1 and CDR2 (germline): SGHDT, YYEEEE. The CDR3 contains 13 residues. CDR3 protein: CASSLAPTGLITF. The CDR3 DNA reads TGTGCCAGCAGCTTGGCTCCGACAGGGTTAATCACCTTC.

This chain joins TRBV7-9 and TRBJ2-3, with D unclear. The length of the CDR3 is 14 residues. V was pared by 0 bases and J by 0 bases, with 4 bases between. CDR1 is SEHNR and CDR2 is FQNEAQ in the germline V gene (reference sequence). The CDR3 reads CASSLASSTDTQYF. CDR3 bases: TGTGCCAGCAGCTTAGCTAGCAGCACAGATACGCAGTATTTT.

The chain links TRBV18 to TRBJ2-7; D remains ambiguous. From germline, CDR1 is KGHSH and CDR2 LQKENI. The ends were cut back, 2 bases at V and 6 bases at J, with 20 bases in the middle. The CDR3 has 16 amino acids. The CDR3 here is CASSPNPPGPLGEQYF. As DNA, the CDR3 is TGTGCCAGCTCACCAAATCCACCCGGGCCCCTGGGCGAGCAGTACTTC.

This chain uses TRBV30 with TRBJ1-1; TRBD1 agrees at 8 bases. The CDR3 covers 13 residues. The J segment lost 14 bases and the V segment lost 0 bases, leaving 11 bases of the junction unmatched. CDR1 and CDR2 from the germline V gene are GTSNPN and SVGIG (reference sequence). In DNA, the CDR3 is TGTGCCTGGAGTGTTTCCGGGACAGGCCAAGGATTCTTT. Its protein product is CAWSVSGTGQGFF.

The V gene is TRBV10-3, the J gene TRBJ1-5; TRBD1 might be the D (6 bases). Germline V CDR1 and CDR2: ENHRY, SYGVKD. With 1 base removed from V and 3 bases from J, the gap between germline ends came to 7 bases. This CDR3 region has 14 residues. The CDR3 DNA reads TGTGCCATCAGTGAGTACAGGGACAATCAGCCCCAGCATTTT. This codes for CAISEYRDNQPQHF.

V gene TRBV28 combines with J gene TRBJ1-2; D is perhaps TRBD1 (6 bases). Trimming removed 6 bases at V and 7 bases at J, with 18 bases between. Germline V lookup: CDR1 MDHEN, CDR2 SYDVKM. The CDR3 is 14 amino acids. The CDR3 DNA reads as TGTGCCAGCAGCAACACCGACAGGCCGGGTGGCTACACCTTC. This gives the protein CASSNTDRPGGYTF.

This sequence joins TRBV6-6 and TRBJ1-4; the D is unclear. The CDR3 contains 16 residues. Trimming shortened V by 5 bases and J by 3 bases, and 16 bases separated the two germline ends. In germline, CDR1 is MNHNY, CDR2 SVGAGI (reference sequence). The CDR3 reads CASSLDRGVANEKLFF. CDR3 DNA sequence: TGTGCCAGCAGTCTCGACCGTGGGGTGGCTAATGAAAAACTGTTTTTT.

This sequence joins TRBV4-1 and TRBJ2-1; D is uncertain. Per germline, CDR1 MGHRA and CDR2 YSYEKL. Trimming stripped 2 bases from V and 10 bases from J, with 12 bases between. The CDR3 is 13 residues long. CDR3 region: CASSQSEFGEQFF. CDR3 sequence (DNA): TGCGCCAGCAGCCAATCTGAGTTTGGGGAGCAGTTCTTC.

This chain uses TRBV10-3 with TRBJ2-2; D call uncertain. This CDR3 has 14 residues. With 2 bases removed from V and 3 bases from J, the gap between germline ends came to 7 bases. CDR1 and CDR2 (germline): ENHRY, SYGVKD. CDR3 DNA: TGTGCCATCAGTGAGGTCAGAGACACCGGGGAGCTGTTTTTT. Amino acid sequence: CAISEVRDTGELFF.

CDR3 loop: CASSWDRDQPQHF. CDR3 nucleotide sequence: TGTGCCAGCAGCTGGGACCGAGATCAGCCCCAGCATTTT. The rearrangement uses TRBV7-2 and TRBJ1-5; a possible D gene is TRBD1 (5 bases). The V gene lost 4 bases and the J gene lost 5 bases, with 9 bases spanning the gap. CDR3 length: 13 amino acids. Germline loops: CDR1 SGHTA, CDR2 FQGNSA.